These 28 T cell receptor beta chains were all obtained from the same sample, sequenced in a study of Graves' ophthalmopathy and Graves' hyperthyroidism. RNA transcripts were the source from which TCR beta CDR3 regions were amplified. HTBI primers primed a first-round RT-PCR, and a second-round multiplex PCR followed. TCRdb used MiXCR to reprocess the multiplex PCR reads, holding one entry per CDR3 protein. The table has hundreds of thousands of distinct CDR3 sequences, approximately 14% seen once; the top ten hold approximately 9.8%. Specimen: blood. These TCRs come from a woman between 25 and 40 years old with Graves' ophthalmopathy.

This clonotype was observed a few times. V is TRBV12-3 or TRBV12-4 and J is TRBJ2-3; D is perhaps TRBD2 (6 bases). Trimming took off 5 bases at V and 3 bases at J, with 15 bases between the two ends. The CDR3 has 15 amino acids. The chain's CDR3 is CASSLHSGSTDTQYF. CDR3 nucleotides: TGTGCCAGCAGTCTCCATAGCGGTAGTACAGATACGCAGTATTTT.

This clonotype was found many times. The rearrangement joins TRBV6-1 to TRBJ1-5; D not resolved. The germline CDR1 and CDR2 sequences are MNHNS and SASEGT. This CDR3 comprises 14 residues. Trimming took 6 bases from V and 3 from J, leaving 12 bases between them. CDR3 sequence (DNA): TGTGCCAGCAGCTTCAACAGAATCAATCAGCCCCAGCATTTT. This translates into CASSFNRINQPQHF.

There are many counts of this clonotype. The J gene is TRBJ2-2, the V gene TRBV28; D uncertain. CDR1 MDHEN and CDR2 SYDVKM come from the germline V gene. This CDR3 region has 14 residues. V was pared by 7 bases and J by 6 bases, with 15 bases between. CDR3 DNA sequence: TGTGCCAGCACCGGGCACAAGTTGCCCGGGGAGCTGTTTTTT. Protein sequence: CASTGHKLPGELFF. The full variable domain, completed using reference TRBV28 and TRBJ2-2, is DVKVTQSSRYLVKRTGEKVFLECVQDMDHENMFWYRQDPGLGLRLIYFSYDVKMKEKGDIPEGYSVSREKKERFSLILESASTNQTSMYLCASTGHKLPGELFFGEGSRLTVL.

This clonotype was picked up many times. The rearrangement joins TRBV19 to TRBJ1-2; no clear D. CDR1 is LNHDA and CDR2 is SQIVND in the germline V gene (reference sequence). This CDR3 is built from 14 residues. Trimming pared 5 bases from V and 4 bases from J, leaving 14 bases between. CDR3: CASSPGEESYGYTF. DNA of the CDR3: TGTGCCAGTAGTCCCGGTGAGGAATCCTATGGCTACACCTTC.

This clonotype came up many times. The chain combines TRBV7-2 with TRBJ2-5, with 9 bases fitting TRBD1. This CDR3 comprises 16 residues. The V segment lost 4 bases and the J segment 4 bases; nucleotides outside the gene matches: 10. Germline CDR1 and CDR2: SGHTA and FQGNSA. The CDR3 sequence is CASSSEGTGRLETQYF. DNA of the CDR3: TGTGCCAGCAGCTCTGAAGGGACAGGGAGACTAGAGACCCAGTACTTC.

In its sample, this clonotype was seen many times. The rearrangement joins TRBV6-5 to TRBJ1-2, with 7 positions matching TRBD1. The CDR3 sequence is 13 residues long. The germline V gene encodes CDR1 MNHEY and CDR2 SVGAGI. The junction had 0 bases not matched to a gene; V was cut back by 2 bases and J by 3 bases. In nucleotides, the CDR3 is TGTGCCAGCAGTTACGACAGGGACTATGGCTACACCTTC. Translating it yields CASSYDRDYGYTF.

At least ten counts were recorded for this clonotype. The V call is TRBV12-3 or TRBV12-4, the J call TRBJ2-2, with a tentative D call TRBD1 (5 bases). The CDR3 has 15 amino acids. The ends were cut back, 5 bases at V and 2 bases at J, with 12 bases in the middle. Here the CDR3 DNA reads TGTGCCAGCAGTCCCGACAGTTTTAACACCGGGGAGCTGTTTTTT. This translates into CASSPDSFNTGELFF.

In this sample, this clonotype turned up many times. The V and J genes are TRBV6-5 and TRBJ2-7, with 8 bases matching TRBD1. V trimming: 7 bases; J trimming: 6 bases; junction bases outside the gene matches: 5. This CDR3 has 12 amino acids. The germline CDR1 and CDR2 sequences are MNHEY and SVGAGI. In DNA, the CDR3 is TGTGCCAGCACTCTCGGACAGGGCGAGCAGTACTTC. It codes for CASTLGQGEQYF.

This clonotype was found many times. V is TRBV15 and J is TRBJ2-2; D uncertain. This CDR3 region has 14 residues. The V end lost 0 bases, the J end lost 5 bases, and 7 bases lay between the germline ends. CDR1 and CDR2 from the germline V gene are LNHNV and YYDKDF (reference sequence). This CDR3 reads CATSRDLVTGELFF. CDR3 coding DNA: TGTGCCACCAGCAGAGATCTGGTGACCGGGGAGCTGTTTTTT.

Turning to this clonotype: A much larger clone sits a single nucleotide away, making a read error possible. The V call is TRBV28, the J call TRBJ1-6, with 7 bases aligning to TRBD1. CDR3 size: 15 residues. Germline V gives CDR1 MDHEN, CDR2 SYDVKM. The CDR3, as DNA: TGTGTCAGCAGTTTGCCGGACAGGCGGAATTCACCCCTCCACTTT. Protein: CVSSLPDRRNSPLHF.

The chain joins TRBV30 to TRBJ2-5; D remains unclear. V was cut by 0 bases and J by 6 bases, with 8 bases left in between. The CDR3 is made up of 12 amino acids. The germline V gene encodes CDR1 GTSNPN and CDR2 SVGIG (reference sequence). In nucleotides, the CDR3 is TGTGCCTGGAGTGTAAGTGGGAAGACCCAGTACTTC. Translated, it gives CAWSVSGKTQYF.

This clonotype has ten or more counts. This chain links TRBV6-2 or TRBV6-3 with TRBJ1-2; D is unclear. The V gene lost 6 bases and the J gene lost 6 bases, with 14 bases spanning the gap. Per germline, CDR1 MNHEY and CDR2 SVGEGT. The CDR3 contains 13 residues. CDR3 amino acids: CASSRGPFHGYTF. The CDR3 DNA is TGTGCCAGCAGCAGAGGCCCCTTCCATGGCTACACCTTC.

This clonotype was seen repeatedly, ten times or more. This chain uses TRBV10-3 with TRBJ2-5, with D hard to call. Trimming took off 10 bases at V and 5 bases at J, with 14 bases between the two ends. The CDR3 runs 12 residues. Germline V CDR1 and CDR2: ENHRY, SYGVKD. The CDR3: CASARSQETQYF. CDR3 DNA sequence: TGTGCCAGCGCTAGGTCTCAGGAGACCCAGTACTTC.

This clonotype was detected many times. The chain joins TRBV11-2 to TRBJ2-5; D gene unclear. Germline values: CDR1 SGHAT, CDR2 FQNNGV. Trimming shortened V by 4 bases and J by 6 bases, and 12 bases separated the two germline ends. The CDR3 sequence is 13 residues long. In DNA, the CDR3 is TGTGCCAGCAGCTCCCCATCGGTACAGACCCAGTACTTC. This gives the protein CASSSPSVQTQYF.

The sample holds many counts of this clonotype. V is TRBV6-5 and J is TRBJ2-7; perhaps TRBD2 as D (6 bases). Germline V gene sequence: CDR1 MNHEY, CDR2 SVGAGI. The CDR3 sequence is 15 residues long. V dropped 1 base and J dropped 6 bases, with 16 bases sitting between them. The DNA of the CDR3 is TGTGCCAGCAGTTACTTGGACGGGAGAGTCGGCGAGCAGTACTTC. Translating gives CASSYLDGRVGEQYF.

This clonotype was observed many times. This chain joins TRBV6-1 and TRBJ2-7, with TRBD2 as a possible D gene (7 bases). The CDR3 extends over 11 amino acids. The V end was cut by 10 bases, the J end by 6 bases, with 13 bases between. The germline V gene has CDR1 MNHNS and CDR2 SASEGT. The CDR3 DNA is TGTGCCACCCGGGGGGCGGGCGAGCAGTACTTC. This gives the protein CATRGAGEQYF.

This clonotype has at least ten counts. The chain combines TRBV20-1 with TRBJ2-5, with TRBD2 matching 11 bases. J was trimmed by 5 bases and V by 6 bases; bases with no gene match: 20. Per the germline V gene, CDR1 is DFQATT and CDR2 is SNEGSKA (reference sequence). The CDR3 is 18 residues long. The CDR3 sequence: CSATPLVAGGPGVETQYF. The CDR3 DNA is TGCAGTGCAACCCCCCTGGTAGCGGGAGGGCCCGGGGTGGAGACCCAGTACTTC.

In this sample, this clonotype turned up many times. The J gene is TRBJ1-1, the V gene TRBV6-1, with D uncertain. Germline CDR1 MNHNS, CDR2 SASEGT. The V end was cut by 2 bases, the J end by 8 bases, with 9 bases between. The CDR3 length is 12 residues. Here the CDR3 reads CASSEPPSEAFF. The DNA of the CDR3 is TGTGCCAGCAGTGAACCCCCTTCCGAAGCTTTCTTT.

This clonotype was recorded a few times. The chain has TRBV18 and TRBJ2-5; possibly TRBD1 or TRBD2 for D (5 bases each). Germline CDR1 reads KGHSH; CDR2 reads LQKENI. The CDR3 covers 15 residues. Deletions cut 3 bases from V and 1 base from J, with 12 bases between. CDR3 nucleotide sequence: TGTGCCAGCTCACCGCCGAGGGACGGCCAAGAGACCCAGTACTTC. This encodes CASSPPRDGQETQYF.

About this clonotype itself: Germline is not matched at one junction end, which may reflect a read error. CDR3 amino acids: CSVSQTRNYGHTF. CDR3 DNA: TGCAGCGTTTCCCAGACAAGAAACTATGGCCACACCTTC. The V call is TRBV29-1, the J call TRBJ1-2; D gene uncertain. The CDR3 is made up of 13 amino acids. CDR1 and CDR2 (germline): SQVTM, ANQGSEA.

This clonotype appeared many times. The V call is TRBV12-3 or TRBV12-4, the J call TRBJ1-2, with 7 bases fitting TRBD1. CDR3 size: 14 residues. V was clipped by 6 bases and J by 3 bases; unmatched bases: 7. Here the CDR3 reads CASSPTGVDYGYTF. For the CDR3, the DNA is TGTGCCAGCAGCCCCACAGGGGTCGACTATGGCTACACCTTC.

Many counts were recorded for this clonotype. V is TRBV5-1 and J is TRBJ1-1, with D unclear. The CDR3 has 13 residues. The V end lost 0 bases, the J end lost 8 bases, and 11 bases lay between the germline ends. The germline CDR1 and CDR2 sequences are SGHRS and YFSETQ. CDR3 sequence: CASSLGPTLEAFF. CDR3 nucleotides: TGCGCCAGCAGCTTGGGCCCGACCCTAGAAGCTTTCTTT.

A note on this clonotype: This could be a read error, since a much larger clone is one nucleotide away. The gene calls are TRBV4-2 and TRBJ1-5, with D possibly TRBD1 on 5 matching bases. Germline V lookup: CDR1 LGHNA, CDR2 YNFKEQ. Trimming removed 2 bases from V and 3 bases from J, with 11 bases in between. The CDR3 spans 15 residues. CDR3 amino acids: CASSQRGHDNQPQHF. The CDR3 DNA reads TGTGCCAGCAGCCAAAGAGGACATGACAATCAGCCCCAGCATTTT.

This clonotype was detected a few times. The conserved closing phenylalanine or tryptophan is absent in this CDR3, likely reflecting a read error. The chain is built from TRBV11-2 and TRBJ1-5; D unclear. CDR1 and CDR2 from the germline V gene are SGHAT and FQNNGV. V shed 1 base and J shed 4 bases, with 8 bases lying between them. This CDR3 is 14 amino acids long. CDR3 protein: CASSLGVLNQPQHL. The DNA of the CDR3 is TGTGCCAGCAGCTTAGGAGTGTTAAATCAGCCCCAGCATCTT.

In its sample, this clonotype was seen a few times. The chain uses TRBV12-3 or TRBV12-4 and TRBJ1-1, with D possibly matching TRBD1 (5 bases). The CDR3 loop spans 19 amino acids. Trimming cost V 4 bases and J 2 bases, with 26 bases left between them. The CDR3 coding sequence is TGTGCCAGCAGTTCAAGGACGCGGTCTGTGGGGCTTCCAAACACTGAAGCTTTCTTT. Translated, it gives CASSSRTRSVGLPNTEAFF.

This clonotype has at least ten counts. This chain links TRBV6-2 or TRBV6-3 with TRBJ1-1, with 12 bases aligning to TRBD1. The CDR3 covers 19 residues. Germline V CDR1 and CDR2: MNHEY, SVGEGT. With 0 bases clipped from V and 1 base from J, the junction kept 9 bases outside the gene matches. In nucleotides, the CDR3 is TGTGCCAGCAGTTACTCGTGGGACAGGGGGCCAAGAGGGAACACTGAAGCTTTCTTT. This translates into CASSYSWDRGPRGNTEAFF.

This clonotype appeared once. V and J are TRBV27 and TRBJ1-1; D not certain. V was clipped by 5 bases and J by 5 bases, with 18 bases between them. Looked up from germline, CDR1 is MNHEY and CDR2 is SMNVEV (reference sequence). The CDR3 extends over 15 amino acids. Here the CDR3 DNA reads TGTGCCAGCAGTCCCTCAGGCCAGGCGGGTACTGAAGCTTTCTTT. Protein sequence: CASSPSGQAGTEAFF.

This clonotype was picked up many times. The chain joins TRBV6-1 to TRBJ1-6; D is ambiguous. CDR1 and CDR2 (germline): MNHNS, SASEGT. The germline V and J ends were trimmed by 2 bases and 0 bases, with 14 bases remaining between them. The CDR3 totals 18 residues. This CDR3 reads CASSERLRQSSYNSPLHF. CDR3 nucleotide sequence: TGTGCCAGCAGTGAAAGGTTGAGACAAAGCTCCTATAATTCACCCCTCCACTTT.